This entry is about one TCR beta chain. Its antigen remains unidentified. The data derive from a study of graft-versus-host responses after intestinal transplantation. Across the whole study: After anti-thymocyte globulin induction, recipients took tacrolimus and steroids for three to four years.

Study-level findings and limits: Recipient marrow held GvH clones, some first seen in ileum or blood. After transplant, early declines in HvG clones were associated with peak levels of circulating GvH clones.

The repertoire was sequenced with immunoSEQ multiplex PCR; TCRdb's copy has only in-frame clones and lacks some. Here the sample spans about 110,000 clones, over 85% being singletons. CDR3 length equals 13 residues. The V gene's germline CDR1 is SGDLS and CDR2 YYNGEE. The V gene lost 4 bases and the J gene lost 4 bases, with 11 bases spanning the gap. The TCR comes from a human donor who received an intestinal transplant. This sequence joins TRBV9 and TRBJ1-1; D is unresolved. The specimen was unstimulated CD8+ T cells sorted from spleen or lymph node cells, collected before intestinal transplant. In DNA, the CDR3 is TGTGCCAGCAGCTCCGGTCGGGGCACTGAAGCTTTCTTT. Encoded protein: CASSSGRGTEAFF.